A single sample is the source of the 20 T cell receptor beta chains below, sequenced in a study of cytomegalovirus exposure and HLA in healthy donors. 60 Vbeta and 13 Jbeta primers were used in PCR. TCRdb's table, derived via immunoSEQ multiplex PCR, lists solely in-frame clones and lacks some. This sample has roughly 80,000 clones, with roughly two thirds found just once. Sequenced sample: PBMCs. These receptors originate from a woman aged 45-60 years in good health and CMV-seropositive.

This rearrangement joins TRBV19 to TRBJ2-1; no firm D call. This CDR3 has 13 residues. Germline-derived CDR1 and CDR2 are LNHDA and SQIVND (reference sequence). Trimming shortened V by 0 bases and J by 7 bases, and 7 bases separated the two germline ends. CDR3 amino acids: CASSIDIENEQFF. CDR3 in DNA: TGTGCCAGTAGTATAGATATTGAGAATGAGCAGTTCTTC.

The CDR3 is CASSRGQGNEQFF. DNA for the CDR3: TGTGCCAGCAGCCGCGGACAGGGGAATGAGCAGTTCTTC. The chain is built from TRBV6-6 and TRBJ2-1, with 9 positions matching TRBD1. The CDR3 runs 13 residues. V lost 6 bases and J lost 7; bases outside the gene matches: 4. From germline, CDR1 is MNHNY and CDR2 SVGAGI (reference sequence).

The chain employs TRBV6-5 and TRBJ1-1, with D tentatively TRBD1 (6 bases). The CDR3 has 15 residues. The V end was cut by 4 bases, the J end by 3 bases, with 15 bases between. Germline loops: CDR1 MNHEY, CDR2 SVGAGI. The chain's CDR3 is CASSLPGTIDTEAFF. The CDR3 DNA sequence: TGTGCCAGCAGTTTGCCGGGGACAATTGACACTGAAGCTTTCTTT.

The chain links TRBV18 to TRBJ1-4; the match to TRBD1 covers 7 bases. Germline V gene lookup returns CDR1 KGHSH and CDR2 LQKENI. The CDR3 runs 15 residues. V gave up 5 bases and J gave up 8 bases; unmatched junction bases: 11. For the CDR3, the DNA is TGTGCCAGCTCAACATTAAGACAGGGTGACGAAAAACTGTTTTTT. Its translation is CASSTLRQGDEKLFF.

The chain is built from TRBV5-6 and TRBJ2-2; D is possibly TRBD2 (6 bases). Between the trimmed V and J ends, which lost 2 bases and 5 bases, there was a span of 13 bases. Per germline, CDR1 SGHDT and CDR2 YYEEEE. This CDR3 has 15 residues. The CDR3 region is CASSLGTFMTGELFF. The DNA for the CDR3 is TGTGCCAGCAGCTTAGGGACTTTTATGACCGGGGAGCTGTTTTTT.

The sample holds a few counts of this clone. The rearrangement joins TRBV6-1 to TRBJ2-5, with D unresolved. The ends were cut back, 7 bases at V and 4 bases at J, with 7 bases in the middle. Germline values: CDR1 MNHNS, CDR2 SASEGT. The CDR3 length is 11 residues. In DNA, the CDR3 is TGTGCCAGCACGAGCTCAGAGACCCAGTACTTC. It yields the protein CASTSSETQYF.

V usage is TRBV10-3 and J usage is TRBJ1-1, with a weak D call TRBD1 (6 bases). The V gene lost 11 bases and the J gene lost 0 bases, with 22 bases spanning the gap. Germline CDR1 ENHRY, CDR2 SYGVKD. The CDR3 runs to 16 residues. CDR3 protein: CAAATQGGGMNTEAFF. The CDR3 nucleotides read TGTGCCGCAGCAACACAGGGAGGGGGAATGAACACTGAAGCTTTCTTT.

The rearrangement links TRBV6-5 to TRBJ1-2; 9 bases are a match to TRBD1. The CDR3 length is 14 residues. V was pared by 6 bases and J by 3 bases, with 5 bases of the junction left unmatched. Germline CDR1 reads MNHEY; CDR2 reads SVGAGI. The CDR3 reads CASRQQGADYGYTF. The CDR3 nucleotides read TGTGCCAGCAGGCAACAGGGGGCAGACTATGGCTACACCTTC.

The genes are TRBV28 and TRBJ1-4, with D hard to call. Germline V gives CDR1 MDHEN, CDR2 SYDVKM. The CDR3 spans 11 residues. Trimming took 6 bases from V and 11 from J, leaving 10 bases between them. CDR3 DNA sequence: TGTGCCAGCAGCGAGCACTCTAAACTGTTTTTT. Its protein is CASSEHSKLFF.

The chain is built from TRBV11-3 and TRBJ2-3; D remains ambiguous. The CDR3 is 13 residues long. Trimming left V 5 bases short and J 1 base short, with 7 bases between. Germline CDR1 SGHNT, CDR2 YENEEA. CDR3 bases: TGTGCCAGCAGCACGACTGGCACAGATACGCAGTATTTT. Encoded protein: CASSTTGTDTQYF.

CDR3 DNA: TGTGCCAGCAGCCGGGGGACAGGGGACACTGAAGCTTTCTTT. Translation gives CASSRGTGDTEAFF. The genes are TRBV5-6 and TRBJ1-1, with 10 nucleotides matching TRBD1. The CDR3 runs to 14 residues. The germline V gene has CDR1 SGHDT and CDR2 YYEEEE. V lost 4 bases and J lost 3; bases outside the gene matches: 3.

V is TRBV19 and J is TRBJ2-7; TRBD1 matches 9 bases. The CDR3 loop spans 15 amino acids. The V and J ends lost 6 bases and 3 bases, in that order; junction bases with no gene match: 9. Germline lookup yields CDR1 LNHDA and CDR2 SQIVND (reference sequence). CDR3 in DNA: TGTGCCAGTAGAACCGCCGGGACAGGGTACTACGAGCAGTACTTC. Translation gives CASRTAGTGYYEQYF.

The chain is built from TRBV30 and TRBJ2-5; D might be TRBD2 (7 bases). Trimming left V 5 bases short and J 5 bases short, with 12 bases between. This CDR3 region has 12 residues. Germline loops: CDR1 GTSNPN, CDR2 SVGIG (reference sequence). The CDR3 DNA reads as TGTGCCTGGGTCGGGGGGCTCGAGACCCAGTACTTC. This codes for CAWVGGLETQYF. Variable domain in full (rest from reference TRBV30 and TRBJ2-5): SQTIHQWPATLVQPVGSPLSLECTVEGTSNPNLYWYRQAAGRGLQLLFYSVGIGQISSEVPQNLSASRPQDRQFILSSKKLLLSDSGFYLCAWVGGLETQYFGPGTRLLVL.

Regarding this clone: Other DNA sequences of this sample code for an identical CDR3. The chain combines TRBV5-6 with TRBJ2-2; D is undetermined. The germline CDR1 and CDR2 sequences are SGHDT and YYEEEE. The CDR3 contains 14 residues. Trimming stripped 0 bases from V and 4 bases from J, with 7 bases between. The CDR3 sequence: CASSLGQITGELFF. CDR3 coding DNA: TGTGCCAGCAGCTTGGGCCAGATCACCGGGGAGCTGTTTTTT.

This clone has more than one count but fewer than ten. The rearrangement links TRBV9 to TRBJ2-5, with 9 bases that match TRBD2. The CDR3 extends over 15 amino acids. Germline-derived CDR1 and CDR2 are SGDLS and YYNGEE. J lost 5 bases, V lost 4 bases, and 9 bases had no gene match. Here the CDR3 reads CASSPLAGNGETQYF. CDR3 DNA sequence: TGTGCCAGCAGCCCCCTAGCGGGGAACGGGGAGACCCAGTACTTC.

This clone appeared a few times. This sequence joins TRBV7-9 and TRBJ2-2; possible D gene TRBD1, 6 bases. V dropped 4 bases and J dropped 3 bases, with 12 bases sitting between them. Germline V CDR1 and CDR2: SEHNR, FQNEAQ (reference sequence). This CDR3 spans 15 amino acids. The CDR3 region is CASSSSGVDTGELFF. Here the CDR3 DNA reads TGTGCCAGCAGCTCATCAGGGGTGGACACCGGGGAGCTGTTTTTT. Full variable domain (rest looked up from reference TRBV7-9 and TRBJ2-2): DTGVSQNPRHKITKRGQNVTFRCDPISEHNRLYWYRQTLGQGPEFLTYFQNEAQLEKSRLLSDRFSAERPKGSFSTLEIQRTEQGDSAMYLCASSSSGVDTGELFFGEGSRLTVL.

J is TRBJ2-7 and V is TRBV14, with D tentatively TRBD1 (5 bases). Germline CDR1 SGHDN, CDR2 FVKESK. This CDR3 is 15 amino acids long. V lost 6 bases and J lost 2, with 17 bases in between. As DNA, the CDR3 is TGTGCCAGCAGAAGCCGAGACAGTTTTACCTACGAGCAGTACTTC. Translating it yields CASRSRDSFTYEQYF.

The V call is TRBV5-1, the J call TRBJ2-1; D ambiguous. CDR3 length equals 14 residues. The ends were cut back, 4 bases at V and 0 bases at J, with 8 bases in the middle. Per germline, CDR1 SGHRS and CDR2 YFSETQ. The CDR3 nucleotides read TGCGCCAGCAGCCCGTTTAGCTCCTACAATGAGCAGTTCTTC. Translating gives CASSPFSSYNEQFF.

On this clone: Different DNA sequences within this sample yield the same CDR3. J is TRBJ1-4 and V is TRBV28; 11 bases agree with TRBD1. This CDR3 region has 14 residues. CDR1 MDHEN and CDR2 SYDVKM come from the germline V gene. The ends lost 3 bases at V and 8 bases at J; junction bases unmatched: 2. DNA of the CDR3: TGTGCCAGCAGTTTGGACAGGGGGCGGGAAAAACTGTTTTTT. Translating it yields CASSLDRGREKLFF.

This chain links TRBV19 with TRBJ2-3, with TRBD2 matching over 8 bases. Germline-derived CDR1 and CDR2 are LNHDA and SQIVND (reference sequence). Losses at the gene ends were 5 bases for V and 2 bases for J; bases not matched to a gene: 9. The CDR3 has 16 residues. Written as DNA, the CDR3 is TGTGCCAGTAGTCTTTATACGGGGGGGTACACAGATACGCAGTATTTT. Translated: CASSLYTGGYTDTQYF.